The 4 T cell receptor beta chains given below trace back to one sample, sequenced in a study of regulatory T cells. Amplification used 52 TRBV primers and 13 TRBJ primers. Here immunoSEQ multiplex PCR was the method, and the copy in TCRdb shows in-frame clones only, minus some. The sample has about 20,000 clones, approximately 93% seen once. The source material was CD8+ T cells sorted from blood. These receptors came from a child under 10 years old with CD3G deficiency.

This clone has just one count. Here the CDR3 reads CASSLSDSYNEQFF. The CDR3 nucleotides read TGTGCCAGCAGTTTATCGGACAGTTACAATGAGCAGTTCTTC. The V and J genes are TRBV28 and TRBJ2-1; maybe TRBD1 (6 bases). The germline gives CDR1 MDHEN, CDR2 SYDVKM. This CDR3 is built from 14 residues. V lost 1 base and J lost 4, with 8 bases in between.

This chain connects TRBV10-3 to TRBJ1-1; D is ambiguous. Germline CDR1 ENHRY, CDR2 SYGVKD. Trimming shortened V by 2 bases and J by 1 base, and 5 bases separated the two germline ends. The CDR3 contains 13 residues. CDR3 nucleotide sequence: TGTGCCATCAGTGAGAGGAGGAACACTGAAGCTTTCTTT. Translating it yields CAISERRNTEAFF.

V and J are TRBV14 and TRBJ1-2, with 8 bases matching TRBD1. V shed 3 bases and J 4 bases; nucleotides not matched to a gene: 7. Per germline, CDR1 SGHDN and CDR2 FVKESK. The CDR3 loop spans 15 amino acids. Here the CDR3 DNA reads TGTGCCAGCAGCCATAGACCAGGGGGCTTCTATGGCTACACCTTC. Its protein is CASSHRPGGFYGYTF.

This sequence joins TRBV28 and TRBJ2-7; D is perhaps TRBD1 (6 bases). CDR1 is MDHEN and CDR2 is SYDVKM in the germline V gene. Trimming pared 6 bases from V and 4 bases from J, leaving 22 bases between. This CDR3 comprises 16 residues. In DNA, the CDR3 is TGTGCCAGCAGCCGCCGGGACAACCTGAGAATATACGAGCAGTACTTC. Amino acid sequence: CASSRRDNLRIYEQYF.